These 26 T cell receptor beta chains originate from one sample sequenced in a study of cytomegalovirus exposure and HLA in healthy donors. Primers included in the PCR were 60 Vbeta and 13 Jbeta primers. The method was immunoSEQ multiplex PCR; TCRdb's version includes in-frame clones alone and lacks a portion of them. The specimen's table records more than 95,000 clones. Source material: PBMCs. The receptors shown here come from a man aged 18 to 30 in good health and CMV-seronegative.

The rearrangement links TRBV5-1 to TRBJ2-7, with D maybe TRBD2 (6 bases). Between the trimmed V and J ends, which lost 3 bases and 3 bases, there was a span of 13 bases. The CDR3 has 14 amino acids. Germline V gene data show CDR1 as SGHRS and CDR2 as YFSETQ. The CDR3 bases are TGCGCCAGCAGCTGGGAGGCTAACAACTACGAGCAGTACTTC. It codes for CASSWEANNYEQYF.

This chain connects TRBV6-6 to TRBJ2-1, with 12 bases lining up with TRBD1. After removal of 4 bases from V and 8 bases from J, the junction contained 3 bases not matched to a gene. CDR1 MNHNY and CDR2 SVGAGI come from the germline V gene (reference sequence). This CDR3 has 14 amino acids. The CDR3 reads CASSWDRGRDEQFF. The DNA of the CDR3 is TGTGCCAGCAGTTGGGACAGGGGGCGCGATGAGCAGTTCTTC.

The chain employs TRBV6-1 and TRBJ2-5; D is unresolved. The J call is in doubt because the DNA end fits TRBJ2-7 better. The CDR3 has 14 residues. CDR1 is MNHNS, CDR2 SASEGT, per germline. The CDR3, as DNA: TGTGCCAGCAGTGAAGCCGGTAACTCCTACGAGCAGTACTTC. It yields the protein CASSEAGNSYEQYF.

The chain has TRBV10-2 and TRBJ1-4; D is uncertain. Trimming took off 3 bases at V and 6 bases at J, with 8 bases between the two ends. The CDR3 is made up of 13 amino acids. Looked up from germline, CDR1 is WSHSY and CDR2 is SAAADI. In DNA form, the CDR3 reads TGCGCCAGCAGTGATATGGCAGATGAAAAACTGTTTTTT. Translation: CASSDMADEKLFF.

The rearrangement links TRBV14 to TRBJ2-2, with TRBD1 matching 12 bases. CDR1 and CDR2 from the germline V gene are SGHDN and FVKESK. This CDR3 is 17 amino acids long. V dropped 2 bases and J dropped 5; count of bases not matched to a gene: 6. CDR3 sequence reads: CASSQPGTGGGTGELFF. CDR3 nucleotide sequence: TGTGCCAGCAGCCAACCCGGGACAGGGGGCGGGACCGGGGAGCTGTTTTTT. The whole variable domain, remainder taken from reference TRBV14 and TRBJ2-2, is EAGVTQFPSHSVIEKGQTVTLRCDPISGHDNLYWYRRVMGKEIKFLLHFVKESKQDESGMPNNRFLAERTGGTYSTLKVQPAELEDSGVYFCASSQPGTGGGTGELFFGEGSRLTVL.

This chain joins TRBV7-8 and TRBJ2-7, with a tentative D call TRBD2 (6 bases). The CDR3 is 11 amino acids. V was pared by 4 bases and J by 6 bases, with 7 bases between. CDR1 and CDR2 from the germline V gene are SGHVS and FQNEAQ. The CDR3 DNA is TGTGCCAGCAGCTCCGGGGGCGAGCAGTACTTC. Translated: CASSSGGEQYF. The whole variable domain, remainder taken from reference TRBV7-8 and TRBJ2-7, is GAGVSQSPRYKVAKRGQDVALRCDPISGHVSLFWYQQALGQGPEFLTYFQNEAQLDKSGLPSDRFFAERPEGSVSTLKIQRTQQEDSAVYLCASSSGGEQYFGPGTRLTVT.

This rearrangement joins TRBV19 to TRBJ1-5, with 8 bases matching TRBD1. CDR1 is LNHDA and CDR2 is SQIVND in the germline V gene (reference sequence). With V trimmed by 5 bases and J by 3 bases, 6 bases remained unmatched. The CDR3 has 15 residues. The CDR3 DNA reads TGTGCCAGTAGTTCCCGACAGGGGTCCAATCAGCCCCAGCATTTT. It translates to CASSSRQGSNQPQHF. Combining the CDR3 with reference TRBV19 and TRBJ1-5 gives the whole variable domain DGGITQSPKYLFRKEGQNVTLSCEQNLNHDAMYWYRQDPGQGLRLIYYSQIVNDFQKGDIAEGYSVSREKKESFPLTVTSAQKNPTAFYLCASSSRQGSNQPQHFGDGTRLSIL.

This chain uses TRBV5-1 with TRBJ1-5; 7 bases match TRBD1. The CDR3 has 15 amino acids. Germline V gene data show CDR1 as SGHRS and CDR2 as YFSETQ. J gave up 4 bases and V 0 bases, and 4 bases lay outside the gene matches. The CDR3 bases are TGCGCCAGCAGCTTGGCCGGGACAGATAATCAGCCCCAGCATTTT. Amino acid sequence: CASSLAGTDNQPQHF.

V and J are TRBV29-1 and TRBJ2-7, with a possible D match to TRBD2 (6 bases). The V and J ends lost 6 bases and 2 bases respectively, with 17 bases between them. The CDR3 spans 14 residues. Germline loops: CDR1 SQVTM, CDR2 ANQGSEA. CDR3 protein: CSVYPAGPPYEQYF. In DNA form, the CDR3 reads TGCAGCGTCTACCCTGCGGGACCCCCCTACGAGCAGTACTTC.

The chain carries TRBV27 and TRBJ2-7, with unresolved D. The V gene lost 2 bases and the J gene lost 6 bases, with 11 bases spanning the gap. The CDR3 totals 13 residues. In germline, CDR1 is MNHEY, CDR2 SMNVEV (reference sequence). DNA for the CDR3: TGTGCCAGCAGTTTACGAACAGCCCGCGAGCAGTACTTC. This encodes CASSLRTAREQYF.

This chain uses TRBV10-2 with TRBJ1-4, with 7 bases that match TRBD1. The V and J ends lost 6 bases and 5 bases, in that order; junction bases with no gene match: 6. Germline CDR1 is WSHSY and CDR2 is SAAADI. The CDR3 is 14 residues long. In DNA, the CDR3 is TGCGCCAGCAGACGGGACAGTCAAAATGAAAAACTGTTTTTT. It encodes CASRRDSQNEKLFF.

In nucleotides, the CDR3 is TGTGCCAGTAGTCCCAAGCAGGGCGGCTACACCTTC. Translating it yields CASSPKQGGYTF. V is TRBV19 and J is TRBJ1-2, with D maybe TRBD1 (5 bases). V dropped 5 bases and J dropped 8 bases, with 12 bases sitting between them. CDR1 is LNHDA and CDR2 is SQIVND in the germline V gene (reference sequence). The CDR3 loop spans 12 amino acids.

The J gene is TRBJ2-1, the V gene TRBV28, with D possibly TRBD2 on 5 matching bases. Deletions cut 3 bases from V and 6 bases from J, with 12 bases between. CDR1 MDHEN and CDR2 SYDVKM come from the germline V gene. The CDR3 is 14 residues long. CDR3: CASSLRGWVNEQFF. The CDR3 nucleotides read TGTGCCAGCAGTTTGCGCGGGTGGGTCAATGAGCAGTTCTTC.

V and J are TRBV30 and TRBJ1-5; weak D call: TRBD1 (5 bases). Trimming removed 2 bases from V and 5 bases from J, with 10 bases in between. The CDR3 consists of 13 residues. CDR1 is GTSNPN, CDR2 SVGIG, per germline (reference sequence). CDR3 sequence: CAWSSQGDQPQHF. CDR3 sequence (DNA): TGTGCCTGGAGTTCCCAGGGCGATCAGCCCCAGCATTTT.

V is TRBV7-9 and J is TRBJ2-7, with 9 bases matching TRBD2. CDR3 size: 17 residues. Germline V gives CDR1 SEHNR, CDR2 FQNEAQ (reference sequence). After removal of 6 bases from V and 4 bases from J, the junction contained 16 bases not matched to a gene. CDR3 amino acids: CASRNDYGERGDYEQYF. The DNA of the CDR3 is TGTGCCAGCAGGAATGACTACGGGGAGCGGGGGGATTACGAGCAGTACTTC.

The CDR3 spells CASSPDRGSGNTIYF. Written as DNA, the CDR3 is TGCGCCAGCAGCCCAGACAGGGGTTCTGGAAACACCATATATTTT. The chain combines TRBV5-1 with TRBJ1-3; 8 positions agree with TRBD1. Germline V gene lookup returns CDR1 SGHRS and CDR2 YFSETQ. There are 15 residues in the CDR3. After removal of 4 bases from V and 1 base from J, the junction contained 4 bases not matched to a gene.

V is TRBV28 and J is TRBJ1-2; 7 nucleotides agree with TRBD1. V gave up 7 bases and J gave up 4 bases; unmatched junction bases: 6. The CDR3 is 13 residues long. Germline V gene data show CDR1 as MDHEN and CDR2 as SYDVKM. The CDR3 protein is CASTDDRAYGYTF. In DNA, the CDR3 is TGTGCCAGCACTGACGACAGGGCCTATGGCTACACCTTC.

This sequence joins TRBV30 and TRBJ2-1, with TRBD2 matching over 8 bases. The CDR3 spans 15 residues. With 1 base clipped from V and 6 bases from J, the junction kept 8 bases outside the gene matches. CDR1 and CDR2 (germline): GTSNPN, SVGIG (reference sequence). The CDR3 is CAWSARLSGSNEQFF. The CDR3, as DNA: TGTGCCTGGAGTGCGCGTTTGAGCGGGAGCAATGAGCAGTTCTTC.

The V gene is TRBV30, the J gene TRBJ1-4; tentatively, D is TRBD1 (6 bases). V was clipped by 0 bases and J by 2 bases, with 25 bases between them. This CDR3 has 20 amino acids. Germline CDR1 reads GTSNPN; CDR2 reads SVGIG (reference sequence). Here the CDR3 reads CAWSVRPLWTVGPTNEKLFF. DNA of the CDR3: TGTGCCTGGAGTGTACGCCCCCTCTGGACAGTGGGGCCCACTAATGAAAAACTGTTTTTT.

This sequence joins TRBV7-6 and TRBJ2-7; 8 nucleotides agree with TRBD1. The CDR3 has 18 amino acids. V shed 5 bases and J 3 bases; nucleotides not matched to a gene: 18. In germline, CDR1 is SGHVS, CDR2 FNYEAQ. The CDR3 coding sequence is TGTGCCAGCAGCCTACGTGTTGGGACAGGCCCGATGAACTACGAGCAGTACTTC. Translation gives CASSLRVGTGPMNYEQYF.

The V gene is TRBV29-1, the J gene TRBJ2-1; 9 positions agree with TRBD2. V lost 4 bases to trimming and J lost 8 bases; unmatched junction nucleotides: 15. Germline assignment: CDR1 SQVTM and CDR2 ANQGSEA. The CDR3 is made up of 16 amino acids. Here the CDR3 DNA reads TGCAGCGTTGTGGTCTCGCGGCGGGAGGGCCGCGATGAGCAGTTCTTC. As protein: CSVVVSRREGRDEQFF.

The J gene is TRBJ1-4, the V gene TRBV19; D unclear. Germline CDR1 and CDR2: LNHDA and SQIVND (reference sequence). The CDR3 length is 15 residues. Between the trimmed V and J ends, which lost 1 base and 7 bases, there was a span of 13 bases. The CDR3 is CASSIGREFSEKLFF. The CDR3, as DNA: TGTGCCAGTAGTATAGGTCGGGAGTTCAGTGAAAAACTGTTTTTT.

This chain uses TRBV18 with TRBJ2-7; D uncertain. The germline gives CDR1 KGHSH, CDR2 LQKENI. This CDR3 region has 15 residues. Trimming took 4 bases from V and 0 from J, leaving 13 bases between them. CDR3 DNA: TGTGCCAGCTCACTTTTCGACACGTACTCCTACGAGCAGTACTTC. Its protein product is CASSLFDTYSYEQYF.

The chain joins TRBV4-2 to TRBJ2-5, with 14 bases fitting TRBD2. The germline gives CDR1 LGHNA, CDR2 YNFKEQ. The CDR3 has 18 amino acids. V lost 2 bases to trimming and J lost 2 bases; unmatched junction nucleotides: 7. DNA of the CDR3: TGTGCCAGCAGCCAATCGGGACTAGCGGGGGTAGGACAAGAGACCCAGTACTTC. Its protein product is CASSQSGLAGVGQETQYF.

This sequence joins TRBV2 and TRBJ2-3; 8 bases agree with TRBD2. Germline V gene sequence: CDR1 SNHLY, CDR2 FYNNEI. The CDR3 has 15 residues. V was clipped by 4 bases and J by 5 bases; unmatched bases: 8. In nucleotides, the CDR3 is TGTGCCAGCAGTGGTGTGGCGGGGGGATTAGATACGCAGTATTTT. This encodes CASSGVAGGLDTQYF.

The genes are TRBV9 and TRBJ1-4; the D gene is possibly TRBD1 (5 bases). The CDR3 runs 14 residues. With 3 bases removed from V and 7 bases from J, the gap between germline ends came to 13 bases. Germline CDR1 reads SGDLS; CDR2 reads YYNGEE. The CDR3 region is CASSADSLFEKLFF. The CDR3 coding sequence is TGTGCCAGCAGCGCCGACAGCCTATTTGAAAAACTGTTTTTT.